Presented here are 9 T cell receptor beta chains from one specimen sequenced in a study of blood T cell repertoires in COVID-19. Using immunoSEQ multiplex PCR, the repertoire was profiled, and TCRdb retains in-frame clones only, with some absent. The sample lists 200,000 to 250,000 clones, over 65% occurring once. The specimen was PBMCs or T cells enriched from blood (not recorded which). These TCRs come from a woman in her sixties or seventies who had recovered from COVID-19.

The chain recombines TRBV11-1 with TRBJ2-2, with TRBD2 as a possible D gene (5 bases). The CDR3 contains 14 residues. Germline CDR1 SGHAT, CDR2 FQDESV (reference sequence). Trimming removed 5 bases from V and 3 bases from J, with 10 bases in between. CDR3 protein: CASSQSGYTGELFF. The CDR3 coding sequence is TGTGCCAGCAGCCAGAGCGGATACACCGGGGAGCTGTTTTTT.

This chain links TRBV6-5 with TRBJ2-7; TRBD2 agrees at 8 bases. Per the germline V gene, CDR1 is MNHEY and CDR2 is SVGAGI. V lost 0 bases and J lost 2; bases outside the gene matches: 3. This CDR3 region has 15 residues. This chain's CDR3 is CASSYSLAATYEQYF. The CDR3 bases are TGTGCCAGCAGTTACTCACTAGCGGCTACCTACGAGCAGTACTTC.

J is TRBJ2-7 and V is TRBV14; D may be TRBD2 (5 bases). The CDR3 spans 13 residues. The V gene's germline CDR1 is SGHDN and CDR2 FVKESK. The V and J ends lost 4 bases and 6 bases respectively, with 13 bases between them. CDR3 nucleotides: TGTGCCAGCAGCCCCACGGACTTGGGCGAGCAGTACTTC. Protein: CASSPTDLGEQYF.

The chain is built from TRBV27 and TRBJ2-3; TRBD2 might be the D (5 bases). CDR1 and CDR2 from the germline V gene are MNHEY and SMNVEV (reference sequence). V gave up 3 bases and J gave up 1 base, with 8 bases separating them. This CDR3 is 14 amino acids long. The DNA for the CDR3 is TGTGCCAGCAGTTTCCTGCGGGGCACAGATACGCAGTATTTT. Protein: CASSFLRGTDTQYF.

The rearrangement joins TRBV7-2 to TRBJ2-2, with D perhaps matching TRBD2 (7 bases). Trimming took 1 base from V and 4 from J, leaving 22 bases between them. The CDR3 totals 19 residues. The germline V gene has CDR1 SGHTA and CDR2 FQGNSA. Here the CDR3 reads CASSLVRGTRAGVTGELFF. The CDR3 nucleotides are TGTGCCAGCAGCTTAGTAAGGGGGACCAGGGCGGGAGTCACCGGGGAGCTGTTTTTT.

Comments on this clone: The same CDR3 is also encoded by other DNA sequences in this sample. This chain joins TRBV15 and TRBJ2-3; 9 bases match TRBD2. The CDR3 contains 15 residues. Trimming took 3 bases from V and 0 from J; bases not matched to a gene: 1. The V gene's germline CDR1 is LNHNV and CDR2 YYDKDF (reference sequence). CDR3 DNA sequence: TGTGCCACCAGCAGGGCGGGAGGGAGCACAGATACGCAGTATTTT. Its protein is CATSRAGGSTDTQYF.

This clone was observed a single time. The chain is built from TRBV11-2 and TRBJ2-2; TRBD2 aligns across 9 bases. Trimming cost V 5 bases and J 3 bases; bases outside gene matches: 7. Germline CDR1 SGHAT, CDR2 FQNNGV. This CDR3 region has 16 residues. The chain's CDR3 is CASSARGGGDTGELFF. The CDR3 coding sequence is TGTGCCAGCAGCGCACGCGGGGGGGGCGACACCGGGGAGCTGTTTTTT.

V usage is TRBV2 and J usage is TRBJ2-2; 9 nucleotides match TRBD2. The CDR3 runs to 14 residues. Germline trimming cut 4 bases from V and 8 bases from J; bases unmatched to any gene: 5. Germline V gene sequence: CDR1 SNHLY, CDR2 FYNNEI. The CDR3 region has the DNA TGTGCCAGCAGTGGGCTAGCGGGGACTGGGGAGCTGTTTTTT. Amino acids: CASSGLAGTGELFF. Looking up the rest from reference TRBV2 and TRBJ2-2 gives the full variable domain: EPEVTQTPSHQVTQMGQEVILRCVPISNHLYFYWYRQILGQKVEFLVSFYNNEISEKSEIFDDQFSVERPDGSNFTLKIRSTKLEDSAMYFCASSGLAGTGELFFGEGSRLTVL.

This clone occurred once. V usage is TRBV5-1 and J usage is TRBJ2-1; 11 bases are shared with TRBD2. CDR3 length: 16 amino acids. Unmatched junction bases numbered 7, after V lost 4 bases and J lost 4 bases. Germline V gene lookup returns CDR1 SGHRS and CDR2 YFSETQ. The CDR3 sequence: CASSPQGLAEYNEQFF. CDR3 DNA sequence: TGCGCCAGCAGCCCCCAGGGACTAGCGGAGTACAATGAGCAGTTCTTC.